This T cell receptor beta chain was profiled in a study of identical twins. Every one of the donors was a healthy Caucasian. The study, taken as a whole, reports: Zero-insertion results could be subject to partial confounding by invariant MAIT and iNKT cells. Sequences that were beta out-of-frame showed weaker excess twin sharing.

In this sample, this clonotype turned up once. Its antigen is not known. Germline V gene lookup returns CDR1 SGHRS and CDR2 YFSETQ. The CDR3 runs 12 residues. V was cut by 4 bases and J by 7 bases, with 10 bases left in between. Template switching added a universal primer site; cDNA carried unique molecular identifiers. Via MiXCR, TCRdb re-called the 5' RACE reads, giving one row per CDR3 protein. The repertoire has approximately 690,000 distinct CDR3 sequences, around 6.1% of them found once; the top ten carry under 2%. Sequenced material: naive T cells sorted from blood. The clonotype was recovered from a young man in good health. This sequence joins TRBV5-1 and TRBJ2-3; D uncertain. Written as DNA, the CDR3 is TGCGCCAGCAGCGCTTCCTGGAATACGCAGTATTTT. Protein: CASSASWNTQYF.